The sequence of this T cell receptor beta chain was determined in a study of blood T cells in healthy people across ages. Then a second PCR, running roughly 6 to 11 cycles, was carried out with a sample-barcoded 5' primer and a J-beta primer mix. TCRdb ran MiXCR on the 5' RACE reads and lists one entry per CDR3 protein. The data hold about 1 million distinct CDR3 sequences, with around 25% observed a single time. This CDR3 is 15 amino acids long. In germline, CDR1 is SGHTA, CDR2 FQGNSA. These data were also filed under a second study, of T cells of mothers and their children. That paper notes: All donors were healthy and Caucasian; they were three mothers and their six children. The yield was over 9.5 million TCR beta CDR3 reads from each mother and a few million from each child.

The source of this sequence is a girl aged 2 to 10 in good health. Sample: blood. V is TRBV7-2 and J is TRBJ2-5; TRBD2 aligns across 11 bases. The J call may not be correct, given that the DNA end is closer to TRBJ2-1. The chain's CDR3 is CASSETSGMSNEQFF. The CDR3 region has the DNA TGTGCCAGCAGCGAGACTAGCGGGATGTCAAATGAGCAGTTCTTC.